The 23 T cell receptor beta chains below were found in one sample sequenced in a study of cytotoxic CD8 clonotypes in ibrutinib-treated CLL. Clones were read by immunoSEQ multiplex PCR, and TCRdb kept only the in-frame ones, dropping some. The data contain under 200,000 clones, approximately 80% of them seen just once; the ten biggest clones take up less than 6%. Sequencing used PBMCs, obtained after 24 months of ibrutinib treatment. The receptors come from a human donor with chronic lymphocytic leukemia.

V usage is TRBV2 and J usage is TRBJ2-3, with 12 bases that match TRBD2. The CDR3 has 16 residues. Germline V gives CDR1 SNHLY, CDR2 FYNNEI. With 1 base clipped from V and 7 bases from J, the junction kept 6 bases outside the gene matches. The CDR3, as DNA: TGTGCCAGCAGTGAAGGGACTAGCGGGATTGTGTATACGCAGTATTTT. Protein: CASSEGTSGIVYTQYF.

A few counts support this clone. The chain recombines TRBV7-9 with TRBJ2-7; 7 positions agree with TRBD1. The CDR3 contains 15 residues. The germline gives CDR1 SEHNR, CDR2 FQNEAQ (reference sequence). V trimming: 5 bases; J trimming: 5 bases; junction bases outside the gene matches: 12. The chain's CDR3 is CASSRRQGKDDEQYF. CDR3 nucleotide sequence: TGTGCCAGCAGCCGAAGACAGGGCAAAGATGACGAGCAGTACTTC.

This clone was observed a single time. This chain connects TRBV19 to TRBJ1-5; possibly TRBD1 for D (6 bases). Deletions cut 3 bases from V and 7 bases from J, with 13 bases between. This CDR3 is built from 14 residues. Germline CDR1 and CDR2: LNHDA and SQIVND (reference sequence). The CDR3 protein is CASSINREKQPQHF. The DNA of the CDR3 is TGTGCCAGTAGTATTAACAGGGAGAAGCAGCCCCAGCATTTT.

CDR3 residues: CASSLGVGWDTQYF. CDR3 DNA: TGTGCCAGCAGCCTAGGGGTGGGTTGGGATACGCAGTATTTT. V is TRBV9 and J is TRBJ2-3; a weak D match, TRBD1 (5 bases). Trimming cost V 4 bases and J 6 bases, with 15 bases left between them. Per germline, CDR1 SGDLS and CDR2 YYNGEE. The CDR3 loop spans 14 amino acids.

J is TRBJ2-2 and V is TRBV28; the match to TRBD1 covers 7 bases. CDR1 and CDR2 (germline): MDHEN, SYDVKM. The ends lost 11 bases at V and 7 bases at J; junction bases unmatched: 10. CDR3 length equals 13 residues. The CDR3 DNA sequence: TGTGCCGCCTCGACAGGGTTGGGCGGGGAGCTGTTTTTT. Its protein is CAASTGLGGELFF.

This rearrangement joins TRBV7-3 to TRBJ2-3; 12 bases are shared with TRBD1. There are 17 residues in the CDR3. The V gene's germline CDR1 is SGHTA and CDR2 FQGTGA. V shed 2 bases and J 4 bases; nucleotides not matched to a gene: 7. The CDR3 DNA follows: TGTGCCAGCAGCTTACGGGGGACAGGGGGCCCCGCAGATACGCAGTATTTT. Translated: CASSLRGTGGPADTQYF.

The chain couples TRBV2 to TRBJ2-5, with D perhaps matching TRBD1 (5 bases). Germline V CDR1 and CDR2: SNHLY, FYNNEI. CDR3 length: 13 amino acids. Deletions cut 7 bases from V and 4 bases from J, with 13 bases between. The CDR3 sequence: CASKFRVVETQYF. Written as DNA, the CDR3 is TGTGCCAGCAAGTTCAGGGTGGTAGAGACCCAGTACTTC.

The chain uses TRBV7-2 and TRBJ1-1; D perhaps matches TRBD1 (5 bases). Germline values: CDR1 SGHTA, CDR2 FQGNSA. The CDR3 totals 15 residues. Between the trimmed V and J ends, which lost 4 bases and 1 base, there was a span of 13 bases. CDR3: CASSSGTVKNTEAFF. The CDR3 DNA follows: TGTGCCAGCAGCTCTGGGACCGTTAAGAACACTGAAGCTTTCTTT.

The chain's CDR3 is CASRASGKGTEAFF. The CDR3 DNA follows: TGTGCCAGCAGGGCGTCCGGAAAAGGTACTGAAGCTTTCTTT. V gene TRBV6-1 combines with J gene TRBJ1-1; D gene unclear. CDR3 length: 14 amino acids. The V and J ends lost 6 bases and 5 bases respectively, with 16 bases between them. Germline loops: CDR1 MNHNS, CDR2 SASEGT.

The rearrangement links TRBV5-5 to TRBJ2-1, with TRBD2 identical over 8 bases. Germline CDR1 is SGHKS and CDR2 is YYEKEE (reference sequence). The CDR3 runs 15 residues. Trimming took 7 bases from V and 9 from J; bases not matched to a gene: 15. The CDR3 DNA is TGTGCCAGCGGCCAATCCCCGGGACTAGATGTTGAGCAGTTCTTC. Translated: CASGQSPGLDVEQFF.

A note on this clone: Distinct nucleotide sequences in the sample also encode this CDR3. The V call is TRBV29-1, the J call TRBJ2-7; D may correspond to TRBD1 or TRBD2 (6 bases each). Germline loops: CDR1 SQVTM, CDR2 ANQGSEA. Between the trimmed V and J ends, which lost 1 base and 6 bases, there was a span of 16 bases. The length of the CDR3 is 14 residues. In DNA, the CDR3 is TGCAGCGTTGAAGGGTGGGGGGCCGGGTCCGAGCAGTACTTC. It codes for CSVEGWGAGSEQYF.

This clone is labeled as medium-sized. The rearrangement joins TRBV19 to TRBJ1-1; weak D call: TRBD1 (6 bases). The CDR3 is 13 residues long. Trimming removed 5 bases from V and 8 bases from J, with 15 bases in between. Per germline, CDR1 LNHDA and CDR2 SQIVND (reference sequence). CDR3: CASSLMTGSEAFF. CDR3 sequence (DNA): TGTGCCAGTAGTTTGATGACAGGTTCCGAAGCTTTCTTT.

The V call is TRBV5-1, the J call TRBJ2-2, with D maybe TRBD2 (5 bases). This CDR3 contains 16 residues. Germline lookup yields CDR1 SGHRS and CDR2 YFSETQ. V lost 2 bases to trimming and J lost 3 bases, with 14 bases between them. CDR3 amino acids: CASSFSSSLDTGELFF. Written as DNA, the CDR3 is TGCGCCAGCAGCTTCTCTAGCTCCCTGGACACCGGGGAGCTGTTTTTT.

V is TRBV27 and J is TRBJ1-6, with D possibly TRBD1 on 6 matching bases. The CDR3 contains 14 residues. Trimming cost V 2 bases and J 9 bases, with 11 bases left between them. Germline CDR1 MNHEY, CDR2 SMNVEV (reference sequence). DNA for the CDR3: TGTGCCAGCAGTTTACAGGGGAAGGGTTCACCCCTCCACTTT. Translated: CASSLQGKGSPLHF.

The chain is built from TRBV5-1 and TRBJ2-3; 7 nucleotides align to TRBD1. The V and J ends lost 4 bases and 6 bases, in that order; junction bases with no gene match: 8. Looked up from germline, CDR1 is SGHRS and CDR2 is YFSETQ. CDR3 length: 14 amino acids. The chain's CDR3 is CASSRTGAADTQYF. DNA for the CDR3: TGCGCCAGCAGCCGTACAGGGGCGGCGGATACGCAGTATTTT.

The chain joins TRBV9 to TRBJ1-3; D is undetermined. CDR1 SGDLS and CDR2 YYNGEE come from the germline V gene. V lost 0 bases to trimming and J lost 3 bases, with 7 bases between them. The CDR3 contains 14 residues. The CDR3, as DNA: TGTGCCAGCAGCGTAGAGGGAGTTGGAAACACCATATATTTT. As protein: CASSVEGVGNTIYF.

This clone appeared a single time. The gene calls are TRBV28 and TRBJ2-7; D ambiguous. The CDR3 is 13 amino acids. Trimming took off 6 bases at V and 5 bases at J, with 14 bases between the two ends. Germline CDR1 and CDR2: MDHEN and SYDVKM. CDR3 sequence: CASRATVPHEQYF. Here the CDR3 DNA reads TGTGCCAGCAGGGCGACTGTCCCCCACGAGCAGTACTTC.

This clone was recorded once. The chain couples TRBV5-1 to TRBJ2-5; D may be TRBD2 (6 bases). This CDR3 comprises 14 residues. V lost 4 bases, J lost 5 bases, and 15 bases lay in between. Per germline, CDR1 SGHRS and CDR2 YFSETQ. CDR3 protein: CASSNRLVGETQYF. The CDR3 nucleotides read TGCGCCAGCAGCAATCGACTAGTCGGGGAGACCCAGTACTTC.

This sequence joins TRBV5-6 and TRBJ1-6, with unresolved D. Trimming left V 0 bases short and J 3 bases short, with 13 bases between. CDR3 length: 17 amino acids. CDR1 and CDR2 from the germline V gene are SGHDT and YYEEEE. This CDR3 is CASSLEIGRIYNSPLHF. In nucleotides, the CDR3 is TGTGCCAGCAGCTTGGAAATTGGGCGGATCTATAATTCACCCCTCCACTTT.

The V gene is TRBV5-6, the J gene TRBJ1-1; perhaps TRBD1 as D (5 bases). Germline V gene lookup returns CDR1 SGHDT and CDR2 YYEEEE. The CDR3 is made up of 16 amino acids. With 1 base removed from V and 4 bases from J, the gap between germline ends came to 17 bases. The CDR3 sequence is CASSLPTPGDGTEAFF. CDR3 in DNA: TGTGCCAGCAGCTTGCCAACACCGGGGGACGGCACTGAAGCTTTCTTT.

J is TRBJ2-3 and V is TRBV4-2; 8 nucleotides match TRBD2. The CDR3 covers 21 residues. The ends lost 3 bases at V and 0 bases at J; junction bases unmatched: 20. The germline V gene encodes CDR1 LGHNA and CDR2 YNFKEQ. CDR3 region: CASSHSGYFRSGTASTDTQYF. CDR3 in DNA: TGTGCCAGCAGCCACTCCGGGTACTTTCGTAGCGGGACCGCTAGCACAGATACGCAGTATTTT.

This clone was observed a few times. The CDR3 loop is CASRSRRDRGDVLAFF. CDR3 DNA: TGTGCCAGCAGGAGTAGGCGGGACAGGGGGGACGTATTAGCTTTCTTT. The chain links TRBV25-1 to TRBJ1-1, with TRBD1 identical over 11 bases. This CDR3 spans 16 amino acids. V lost 6 bases, J lost 10 bases, and 16 bases stayed unmatched. CDR1 and CDR2 (germline): MGHDK, SYGVNS.

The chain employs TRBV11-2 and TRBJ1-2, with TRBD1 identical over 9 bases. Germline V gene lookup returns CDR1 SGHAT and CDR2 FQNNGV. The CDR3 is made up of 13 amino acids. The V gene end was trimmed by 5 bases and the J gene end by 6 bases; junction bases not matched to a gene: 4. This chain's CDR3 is CASSPRDRDGYTF. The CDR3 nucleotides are TGTGCCAGCAGCCCCCGGGACAGGGATGGCTACACCTTC. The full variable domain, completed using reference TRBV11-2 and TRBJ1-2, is EAGVAQSPRYKIIEKRQSVAFWCNPISGHATLYWYQQILGQGPKLLIQFQNNGVVDDSQLPKDRFSAERLKGVDSTLKIQPAKLEDSAVYLCASSPRDRDGYTFGSGTRLTVV.